This TCR beta chain was recorded in a study of control samples from healthy donors and cancer patients (dated by TCRdb to about 2020). CDR1 and CDR2, looked up from the germline V gene, are MGHRA and YSYEKL. Including the terminal cysteine and phenylalanine, the CDR3 comprises 15 residues. The only DNA kept is the CDR3, 45 bases in frame from the first base. Trimming accounts for 1 base at V and 2 bases at J, while the number of junction bases matched to no gene is 3. Receptor libraries were prepared by the immunoSEQ multiplex PCR assay. This is the immuneACCESS table as TCRdb keeps it, with only in-frame sequences that have V and J called. A part of the clones is gone; compared with another copy, unresolved V genes explain less than half, and the rest is unexplained. The sample has roughly 58,000 clones on record, around 87% of them singletons. The leading ten clones occupy about 12% of the sample.

Concerning this clone: It lacks a known antigen. Per-base qualities were not stored, and no clone one base away is much larger.

This chain is built from TRBV4-1 and TRBJ2-7; the junction holds 9 bases that match TRBD2. Sequencing was done on a sample of PBMCs. The TCR originated in a woman aged 55-70 years with lung cancer. The nucleotides are TGCGCCAGCAGCCAAGGTAGCGGGGGACCCTACGAGCAGTACTTC. Its translation reads: CASSQGSGGPYEQYF.